One sample yielded the 15 T cell receptor beta chains listed below, sequenced in a study of T cells in Graves' hyperthyroidism and ophthalmopathy. From RNA transcripts, TCR beta CDR3 regions were amplified. First-round RT-PCR with HTBI primers amplified the TCR CDR3 region. TCRdb analysed the multiplex PCR reads with MiXCR anew, one entry per CDR3 protein. The sample includes over 650,000 distinct CDR3 sequences, roughly 15% of them seen just once. Sequenced sample: blood. These receptors came from a man aged 18 to 35 with Graves' hyperthyroidism.

The V call is TRBV7-9, the J call TRBJ2-6; 8 bases agree with TRBD1. CDR1 SEHNR and CDR2 FQNEAQ come from the germline V gene (reference sequence). The V and J ends lost 3 bases and 2 bases, in that order; junction bases with no gene match: 9. This CDR3 spans 18 amino acids. The CDR3 DNA is TGTGCCAGCAGCTTGGGGGCAGGGGGCAACACTGGGGCCAACGTCCTGACTTTC. Translating gives CASSLGAGGNTGANVLTF.

In its sample, this clonotype was seen a few times. This chain uses TRBV4-1 with TRBJ2-7; 8 nucleotides line up with TRBD2. CDR1 and CDR2 from the germline V gene are MGHRA and YSYEKL. The CDR3 runs to 15 residues. V was pared by 0 bases and J by 4 bases, with 5 bases of the junction left unmatched. CDR3 sequence reads: CASSQDRAGAYEQYF. The DNA of the CDR3 is TGCGCCAGCAGCCAAGATCGAGCGGGAGCATACGAGCAGTACTTC.

The chain recombines TRBV7-9 with TRBJ2-3; D possibly uses TRBD1 or TRBD2 (5 bases each). V lost 4 bases, J lost 5 bases, and 16 bases lay in between. The CDR3 has 15 amino acids. Germline-derived CDR1 and CDR2 are SEHNR and FQNEAQ (reference sequence). The CDR3 loop is CASSSEDAQGDTQYF. The DNA for the CDR3 is TGTGCCAGCAGCTCGGAGGACGCCCAGGGAGATACGCAGTATTTT.

Notes on this clonotype: A read error may explain this, as a much larger clone is one base away. This chain uses TRBV6-2 or TRBV6-3 with TRBJ1-5, with a tentative D call TRBD1 (5 bases). CDR1 is MNHEY, CDR2 SVGEGT, per germline. CDR3 length: 14 amino acids. V was pared by 6 bases and J by 2 bases, with 11 bases between. CDR3 protein: CASRTGAGNQPQHF. Written as DNA, the CDR3 is TGTGCCAGCAGGACTGGGGCAGGCAATCAGCCCCAGCATTTT.

In DNA, the CDR3 is TGCAGTGCTAGAGACGCTAGTAAGACCCAGTACTTC. Translated: CSARDASKTQYF. The chain links TRBV20-1 to TRBJ2-5; D remains unclear. Trimming pared 0 bases from V and 6 bases from J, leaving 8 bases between. The CDR3 is 12 residues long. Germline V gene lookup returns CDR1 DFQATT and CDR2 SNEGSKA (reference sequence).

This clonotype was seen at least ten times. The chain employs TRBV28 and TRBJ2-5, with TRBD1 matching over 9 bases. The junction had 4 bases not matched to a gene; V was cut back by 6 bases and J by 5 bases. Germline loops: CDR1 MDHEN, CDR2 SYDVKM. CDR3 length: 13 amino acids. In DNA form, the CDR3 reads TGTGCCAGCAGGAGGACAGGGGCGGAGACCCAGTACTTC. It specifies CASRRTGAETQYF.

This chain uses TRBV2 with TRBJ1-2; 7 bases agree with TRBD1. The V segment lost 3 bases and the J segment 4 bases; nucleotides outside the gene matches: 8. CDR1 SNHLY and CDR2 FYNNEI come from the germline V gene. This CDR3 spans 15 amino acids. The CDR3 sequence: CASSDGGGTVYGYTF. The CDR3 nucleotides are TGTGCCAGCAGTGACGGGGGGGGGACAGTCTATGGCTACACCTTC.

This clonotype was counted at least ten times. The chain employs TRBV6-1 and TRBJ1-1; tentative D call: TRBD1 (6 bases). V was trimmed by 10 bases and J by 7 bases, leaving 10 bases between them. The CDR3 totals 10 residues. Germline CDR1 is MNHNS and CDR2 is SASEGT. DNA of the CDR3: TGTGCCACCCAGGGGATTGAAGCTTTCTTT. Translation gives CATQGIEAFF.

This clonotype came up many times. V gene TRBV28 combines with J gene TRBJ1-2; D gene uncertain. CDR1 and CDR2 from the germline V gene are MDHEN and SYDVKM. The CDR3 is 12 residues long. V lost 4 bases to trimming and J lost 0 bases, with 3 bases between them. CDR3 nucleotide sequence: TGTGCCAGCAGTTCTTCTAACTATGGCTACACCTTC. It codes for CASSSSNYGYTF.

This clonotype was seen only a few times. The rearrangement joins TRBV20-1 to TRBJ2-5; 10 nucleotides align to TRBD1. The V and J ends lost 5 bases and 5 bases, in that order; junction bases with no gene match: 8. CDR1 is DFQATT, CDR2 SNEGSKA, per germline (reference sequence). This CDR3 region has 14 residues. The CDR3: CSASDRGVGETQYF. DNA of the CDR3: TGCAGTGCTTCGGACAGGGGGGTCGGGGAGACCCAGTACTTC.

V usage is TRBV27 and J usage is TRBJ2-7, with 7 bases aligning to TRBD2. J was trimmed by 13 bases and V by 2 bases; bases with no gene match: 17. This CDR3 has 15 amino acids. Germline lookup yields CDR1 MNHEY and CDR2 SMNVEV (reference sequence). The CDR3 DNA is TGTGCCAGCAGTTTAAATCCGGGAGGATGGAACGAGGAATACTTC. Amino acid sequence: CASSLNPGGWNEEYF.

This clonotype has ten or more counts. This chain uses TRBV28 with TRBJ2-7; D is uncertain. CDR3 length: 12 amino acids. Trimming left V 5 bases short and J 1 base short, with 6 bases between. Germline values: CDR1 MDHEN, CDR2 SYDVKM. CDR3 DNA sequence: TGTGCCAGCAGTCAATATTCCTACGAGCAGTACTTC. It encodes CASSQYSYEQYF. Using reference TRBV28 and TRBJ2-7 for the parts outside the CDR3, the full variable domain is DVKVTQSSRYLVKRTGEKVFLECVQDMDHENMFWYRQDPGLGLRLIYFSYDVKMKEKGDIPEGYSVSREKKERFSLILESASTNQTSMYLCASSQYSYEQYFGPGTRLTVT.

This clonotype was seen at least ten times. The gene calls are TRBV20-1 and TRBJ2-1; the match to TRBD1 covers 11 bases. Germline values: CDR1 DFQATT, CDR2 SNEGSKA (reference sequence). The CDR3 consists of 14 residues. V lost 6 bases to trimming and J lost 7 bases; unmatched junction nucleotides: 8. The CDR3 DNA reads as TGCAGTGCAGAGGACAGGGGGCTAATGAATGAGCAGTTCTTC. This codes for CSAEDRGLMNEQFF.

This clonotype was picked up a small number of times. The genes are TRBV20-1 and TRBJ2-2; D may be TRBD2 (6 bases). The CDR3 extends over 14 amino acids. The germline CDR1 and CDR2 sequences are DFQATT and SNEGSKA (reference sequence). V was shortened by 5 bases and J by 0 bases, with 10 bases between the two germline ends. As DNA, the CDR3 is TGCAGTGCTCTTAGCGGAGCGAACACCGGGGAGCTGTTTTTT. As protein: CSALSGANTGELFF.

This clonotype was seen many times. The chain is built from TRBV19 and TRBJ2-1; 15 bases fit TRBD2. The V and J ends lost 5 bases and 1 base, in that order; junction bases with no gene match: 3. The CDR3 spans 17 residues. Looked up from germline, CDR1 is LNHDA and CDR2 is SQIVND (reference sequence). In DNA form, the CDR3 reads TGTGCCAGTAGTTGGACTAGCGGGAGGGTATCCTACAATGAGCAGTTCTTC. Translated, it gives CASSWTSGRVSYNEQFF.